This T cell receptor (beta chain) is from a study of blood T cells in healthy people across ages. Broader study findings: The diversity estimates, figures obtained from one million T cells, were considered underestimates.

With respect to this clonotype: No antigen is known for it.

Together with a sample-barcoded 5' primer, a J-beta primer mix was included in a second PCR lasting roughly 6 to 12 cycles. TCRdb reprocessed the 5' RACE reads via MiXCR and lists one record per CDR3 protein. The top ten clones hold more than 4% of a sample with 1.5 million to 1.9 million distinct CDR3 sequences, roughly two fifths of them seen once. Input material: blood. This TCR derives from a woman under 30 in good health.

Here the CDR3 reads CATSDLDSRGYTF. Here the CDR3 DNA reads TGTGCCACCAGTGATTTGGACAGTCGAGGGTACACCTTC. The genes are TRBV24-1 and TRBJ1-2, with TRBD1 as a possible D gene (5 bases). Germline assignment: CDR1 KGHDR and CDR2 SFDVKD. Trimming took 0 bases from V and 11 from J, leaving 12 bases between them. This CDR3 is 13 amino acids long.